This T cell receptor (beta chain) is from a study of liver allograft versus peripheral blood T cells. As for the study in general: Comparing T cell receptor repertoires in transplanted livers with those in recipients' peripheral blood was part of the design.

One entry per CDR3 protein, called by TCRdb with MiXCR from the reads. The sample has around 3,500 distinct CDR3 sequences; about a sixth are singletons. Germline trimming cut 0 bases from V and 2 bases from J; bases unmatched to any gene: 10. From germline, CDR1 is LNHNV and CDR2 YYDKDF (reference sequence). This CDR3 is built from 18 residues. In its sample, this clonotype is medium-sized (0.01 to 0.1%). V usage is TRBV15 and J usage is TRBJ1-5; TRBD1 aligns across 7 bases. The TCR originated in a human patient who had a liver transplant. Some T cells here may be from the graft donor. The CDR3 DNA follows: TGTGCCACCAGCAGAGATCTGGAAGGGGGCGTCGGCAATCAGCCCCAGCATTTT. Its translation: CATSRDLEGGVGNQPQHF. Full variable domain (remainder filled in from reference TRBV15 and TRBJ1-5): DAMVIQNPRYQVTQFGKPVTLSCSQTLNHNVMYWYQQKSSQAPKLLFHYYDKDFNNEADTPDNFQSRRPNTSFCFLDIRSPGLGDTAMYLCATSRDLEGGVGNQPQHFGDGTRLSIL.